The T cell receptor (beta chain) under discussion was sequenced for a study of blood T cells in healthy people across ages. General study results and limits: The recorded TCR beta diversity per million T cells decreased in a roughly linear manner with age. A strong correlation was found between TCR beta diversity and the percentage of naive T cells.

A second 7 to 11 cycle PCR used barcoded and J-beta primers. Researchers report that each sample yielded at least 2.5 million CDR3-containing paired-end reads. TCRdb analysed the 5' RACE reads with MiXCR anew, one entry per CDR3 protein. Of 1.5 million to 2 million distinct CDR3 sequences listed, roughly 50% were seen once; the top ten hold around 2.1%. Remarks on this clonotype: What it binds is not known.

Germline V lookup: CDR1 MDHEN, CDR2 SYDVKM. This CDR3 has 13 residues. V lost 4 bases, J lost 3 bases, and 6 bases lay in between. The sequence derives from a woman in her 40s in good health. This chain joins TRBV28 and TRBJ1-4; TRBD1 is a possible D gene (5 bases). Sequenced sample: blood. CDR3: CASSWGANEKLFF. CDR3 sequence (DNA): TGTGCCAGCAGTTGGGGGGCTAATGAAAAACTGTTTTTT.